A single sample gave rise to the 8 T cell receptor beta chains below, sequenced in a study of graft-versus-host responses after intestinal transplantation. The repertoire was sequenced with immunoSEQ multiplex PCR; TCRdb's copy has only in-frame clones and lacks some. Here the sample spans tens of thousands of clones, approximately 86% being singletons. To release intraepithelial and lamina propria lymphocytes, the graft tissue was processed. The sequencing here drew on ileum tissue, taken 204 days after intestinal transplant. The receptors originated from a human patient who received an intestinal transplant, so some T cells may come from the graft donor.

V usage is TRBV19 and J usage is TRBJ2-3; D gene unclear. In germline, CDR1 is LNHDA, CDR2 SQIVND (reference sequence). Deletions cut 1 base from V and 0 bases from J, with 2 bases between. CDR3 length: 13 amino acids. CDR3 DNA: TGTGCCAGTAGTATAGCAAGCACAGATACGCAGTATTTT. It specifies CASSIASTDTQYF.

This chain joins TRBV4-2 and TRBJ2-5; 10 bases match TRBD2. CDR1 and CDR2 (germline): LGHNA, YNFKEQ. This CDR3 contains 17 residues. The V gene end was trimmed by 4 bases and the J gene end by 4 bases; junction bases not matched to a gene: 12. CDR3 loop: CASSLAASGRRGETQYF. DNA for the CDR3: TGTGCCAGCAGCCTAGCAGCTAGCGGGAGACGGGGAGAGACCCAGTACTTC.

J is TRBJ2-5 and V is TRBV7-9, with 7 positions matching TRBD1. This CDR3 region has 15 residues. V dropped 1 base and J dropped 0; count of bases not matched to a gene: 2. Germline V gene lookup returns CDR1 SEHNR and CDR2 FQNEAQ (reference sequence). The CDR3 here is CASSLGTGNQETQYF. The CDR3 DNA follows: TGTGCCAGCAGCTTAGGGACAGGCAACCAAGAGACCCAGTACTTC.

This clone was found once. The CDR3 reads CSAPSAHNEQFF. CDR3 DNA sequence: TGCAGCGCCCCCAGTGCACATAATGAGCAGTTCTTC. The chain links TRBV29-1 to TRBJ2-1; D gene ambiguous. The CDR3 runs 12 residues. Per germline, CDR1 SQVTM and CDR2 ANQGSEA. V was clipped by 7 bases and J by 7 bases, with 14 bases between them.

V usage is TRBV7-2 and J usage is TRBJ2-3; 9 bases fit TRBD2. Germline V gene data show CDR1 as SGHTA and CDR2 as FQGNSA. V was clipped by 2 bases and J by 6 bases; unmatched bases: 6. CDR3 size: 15 residues. The CDR3 protein is CASSLSSGEGDTQYF. The CDR3 bases are TGTGCCAGCAGCTTATCTAGCGGGGAGGGGGATACGCAGTATTTT.

V usage is TRBV5-1 and J usage is TRBJ1-4, with 9 nucleotides matching TRBD1. The CDR3 contains 13 residues. V shed 7 bases, J shed 5 bases, and the junction held 3 bases outside the gene matches. The germline V gene encodes CDR1 SGHRS and CDR2 YFSETQ. The CDR3 here is CASGTGINEKLFF. The CDR3 DNA follows: TGCGCCAGCGGGACAGGGATAAATGAAAAACTGTTTTTT. The whole variable domain, remainder taken from reference TRBV5-1 and TRBJ1-4, is KAGVTQTPRYLIKTRGQQVTLSCSPISGHRSVSWYQQTPGQGLQFLFEYFSETQRNKGNFPGRFSGRQFSNSRSEMNVSTLELGDSALYLCASGTGINEKLFFGSGTQLSVL.

The CDR3 nucleotides are TGTGCCAGCAGCAGGGGTATAGGGGGCGCGGATGGCTACACCTTC. It yields the protein CASSRGIGGADGYTF. The chain has TRBV5-6 and TRBJ1-2, with 7 bases fitting TRBD1. J gave up 6 bases and V 4 bases, and 12 bases lay outside the gene matches. This CDR3 comprises 15 residues. Germline V CDR1 and CDR2: SGHDT, YYEEEE.

The chain uses TRBV12-2 and TRBJ2-7. TRBV12-2 is flagged as a pseudogene. This CDR3 spans 19 amino acids. CDR3 DNA: TGTGCAAGTCGCCCCCGACCTGCCCCATCATATACGGCGTCCTACGAGCAGTACTTC. Amino acids: CASRPRPAPSYTASYEQYF.